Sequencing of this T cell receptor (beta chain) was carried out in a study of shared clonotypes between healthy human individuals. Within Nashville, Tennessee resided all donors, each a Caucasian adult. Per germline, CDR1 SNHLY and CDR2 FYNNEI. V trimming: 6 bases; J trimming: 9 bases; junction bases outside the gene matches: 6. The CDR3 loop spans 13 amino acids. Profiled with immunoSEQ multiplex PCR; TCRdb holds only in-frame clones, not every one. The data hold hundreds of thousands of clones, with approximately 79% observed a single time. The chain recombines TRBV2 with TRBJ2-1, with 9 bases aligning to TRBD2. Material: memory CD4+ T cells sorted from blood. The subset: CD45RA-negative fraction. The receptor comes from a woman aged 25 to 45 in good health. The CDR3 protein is CASSAGTSFEQFF. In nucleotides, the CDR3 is TGTGCCAGCAGCGCCGGGACTAGCTTTGAGCAGTTCTTC.